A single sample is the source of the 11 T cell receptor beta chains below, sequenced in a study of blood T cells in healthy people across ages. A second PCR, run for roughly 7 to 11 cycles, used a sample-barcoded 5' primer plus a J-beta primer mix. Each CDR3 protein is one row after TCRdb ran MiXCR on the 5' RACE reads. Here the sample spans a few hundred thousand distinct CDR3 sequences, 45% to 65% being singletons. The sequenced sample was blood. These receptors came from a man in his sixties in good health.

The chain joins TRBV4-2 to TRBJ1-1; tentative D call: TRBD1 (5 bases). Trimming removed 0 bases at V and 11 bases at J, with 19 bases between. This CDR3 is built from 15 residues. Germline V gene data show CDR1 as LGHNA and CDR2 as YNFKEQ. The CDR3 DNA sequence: TGTGCCAGCAGCCAAGATGAAGGAGGGGTTGGGGGTGCTTTCTTT. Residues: CASSQDEGGVGGAFF.

CDR3 DNA: TGCAGTGCCGTTGCTAGCGACAATGAGCAGTTCTTC. Translating it yields CSAVASDNEQFF. This rearrangement joins TRBV20-1 to TRBJ2-1, with D tentatively TRBD2 (6 bases). Germline CDR1 DFQATT, CDR2 SNEGSKA (reference sequence). Trimming stripped 6 bases from V and 5 bases from J, with 11 bases between. The length of the CDR3 is 12 residues.

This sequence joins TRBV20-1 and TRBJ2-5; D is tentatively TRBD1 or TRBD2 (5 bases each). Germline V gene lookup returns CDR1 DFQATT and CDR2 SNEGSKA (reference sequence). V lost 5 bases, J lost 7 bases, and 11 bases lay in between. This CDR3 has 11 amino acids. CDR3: CSAVAQGTQYF. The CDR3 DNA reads TGCAGTGCTGTAGCGCAGGGGACCCAGTACTTC.

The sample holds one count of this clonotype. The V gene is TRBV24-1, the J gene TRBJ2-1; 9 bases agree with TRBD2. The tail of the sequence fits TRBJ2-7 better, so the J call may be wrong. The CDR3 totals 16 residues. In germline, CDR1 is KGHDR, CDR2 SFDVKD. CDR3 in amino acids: CATSELAGVGYNEQYF. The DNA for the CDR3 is TGTGCCACCAGTGAGTTAGCGGGAGTCGGTTACAATGAGCAGTACTTC.

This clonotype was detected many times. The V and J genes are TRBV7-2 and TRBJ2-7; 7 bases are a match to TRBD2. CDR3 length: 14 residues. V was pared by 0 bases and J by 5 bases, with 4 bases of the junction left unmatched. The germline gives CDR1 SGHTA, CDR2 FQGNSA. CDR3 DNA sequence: TGTGCCAGCAGCTTAGCGATAAGCGGGAACGAGCAGTACTTC. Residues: CASSLAISGNEQYF.

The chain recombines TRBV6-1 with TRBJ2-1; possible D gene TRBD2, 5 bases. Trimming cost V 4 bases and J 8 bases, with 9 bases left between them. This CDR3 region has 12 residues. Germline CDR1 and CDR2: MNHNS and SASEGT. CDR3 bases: TGTGCCAGCAGTGGAGCGAGGGATGAGCAGTTCTTC. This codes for CASSGARDEQFF.

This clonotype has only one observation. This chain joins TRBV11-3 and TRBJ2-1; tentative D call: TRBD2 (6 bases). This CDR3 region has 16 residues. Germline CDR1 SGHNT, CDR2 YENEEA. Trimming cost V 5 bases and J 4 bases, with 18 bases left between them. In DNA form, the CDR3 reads TGTGCCAGCAGCCGCGCCGCTGCGGGGAGGTACAATGAGCAGTTCTTC. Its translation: CASSRAAAGRYNEQFF.

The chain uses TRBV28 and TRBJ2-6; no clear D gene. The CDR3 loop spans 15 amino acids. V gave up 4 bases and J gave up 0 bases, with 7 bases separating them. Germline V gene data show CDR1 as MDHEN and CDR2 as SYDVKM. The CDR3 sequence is CASSSTASGANVLTF. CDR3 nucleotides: TGTGCCAGCAGTTCTACGGCCTCTGGGGCCAACGTCCTGACTTTC.

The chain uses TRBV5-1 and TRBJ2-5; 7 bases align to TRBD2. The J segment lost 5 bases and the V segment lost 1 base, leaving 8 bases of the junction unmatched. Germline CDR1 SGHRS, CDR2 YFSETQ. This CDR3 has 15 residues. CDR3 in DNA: TGCGCCAGCAGCTTGAAGGGAGGGGCCTTGGAGACCCAGTACTTC. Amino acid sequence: CASSLKGGALETQYF.

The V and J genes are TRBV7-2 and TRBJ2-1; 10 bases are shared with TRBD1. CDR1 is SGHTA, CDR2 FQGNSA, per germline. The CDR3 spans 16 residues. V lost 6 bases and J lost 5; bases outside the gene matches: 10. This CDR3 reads CASRSGPGQGNNEQFF. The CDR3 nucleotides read TGTGCCAGCAGATCGGGTCCGGGACAGGGGAACAATGAGCAGTTCTTC.

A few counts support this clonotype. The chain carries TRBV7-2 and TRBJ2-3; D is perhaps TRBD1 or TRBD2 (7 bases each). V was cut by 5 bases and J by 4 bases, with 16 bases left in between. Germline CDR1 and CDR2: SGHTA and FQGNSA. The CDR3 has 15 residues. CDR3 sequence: CASSRFPGGADTQYF. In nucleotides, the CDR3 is TGTGCCAGCAGCCGCTTCCCAGGGGGGGCAGATACGCAGTATTTT.